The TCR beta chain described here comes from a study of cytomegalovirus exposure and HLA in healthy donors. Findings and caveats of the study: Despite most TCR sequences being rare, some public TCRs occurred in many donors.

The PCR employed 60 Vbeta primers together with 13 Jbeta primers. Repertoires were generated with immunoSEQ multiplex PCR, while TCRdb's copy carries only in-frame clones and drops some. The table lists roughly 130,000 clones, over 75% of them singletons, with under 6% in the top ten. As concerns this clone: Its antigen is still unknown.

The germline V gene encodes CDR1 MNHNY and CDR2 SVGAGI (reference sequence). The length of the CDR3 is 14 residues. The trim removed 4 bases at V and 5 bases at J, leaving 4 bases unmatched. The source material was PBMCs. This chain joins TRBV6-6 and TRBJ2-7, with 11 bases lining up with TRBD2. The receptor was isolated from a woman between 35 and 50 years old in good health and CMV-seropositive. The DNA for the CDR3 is TGTGCCAGCAGTTCTAGCGGGAGGATCGACGAGCAGTACTTC. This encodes CASSSSGRIDEQYF.